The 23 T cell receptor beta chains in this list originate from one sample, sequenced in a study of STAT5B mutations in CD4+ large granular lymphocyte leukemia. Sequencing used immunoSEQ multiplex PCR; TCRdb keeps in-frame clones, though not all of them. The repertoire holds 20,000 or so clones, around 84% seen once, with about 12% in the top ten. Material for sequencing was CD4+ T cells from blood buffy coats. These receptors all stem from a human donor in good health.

The CDR3 coding sequence is TGTGCCATCAGTGAGTACGGGGGCCCTAATGAAAAACTGTTTTTT. Translated: CAISEYGGPNEKLFF. The chain uses TRBV10-3 and TRBJ1-4, with TRBD1 as a possible D gene (6 bases). The CDR3 is 15 amino acids. The V gene's germline CDR1 is ENHRY and CDR2 SYGVKD. V was clipped by 1 base and J by 3 bases, with 9 bases between them.

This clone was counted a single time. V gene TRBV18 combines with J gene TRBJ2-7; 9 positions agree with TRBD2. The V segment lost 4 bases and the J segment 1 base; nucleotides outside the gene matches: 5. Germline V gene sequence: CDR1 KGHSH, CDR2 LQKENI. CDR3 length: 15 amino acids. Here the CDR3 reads CASSLSGRGSYEQYF. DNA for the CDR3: TGTGCCAGCTCACTTAGCGGGAGAGGGTCCTACGAGCAGTACTTC.

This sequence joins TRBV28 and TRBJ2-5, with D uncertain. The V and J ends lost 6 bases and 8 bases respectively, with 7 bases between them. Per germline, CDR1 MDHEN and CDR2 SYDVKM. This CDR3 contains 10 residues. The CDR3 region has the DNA TGTGCCAGCAGAAGAGAAACCCAGTACTTC. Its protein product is CASRRETQYF.

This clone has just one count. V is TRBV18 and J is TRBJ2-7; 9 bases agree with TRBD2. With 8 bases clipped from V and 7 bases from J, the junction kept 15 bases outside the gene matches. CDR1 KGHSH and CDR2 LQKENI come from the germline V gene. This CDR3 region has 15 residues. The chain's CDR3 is CASTPGSGRTGEQYF. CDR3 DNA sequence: TGTGCCAGCACCCCGGGTAGCGGGAGAACGGGTGAGCAGTACTTC.

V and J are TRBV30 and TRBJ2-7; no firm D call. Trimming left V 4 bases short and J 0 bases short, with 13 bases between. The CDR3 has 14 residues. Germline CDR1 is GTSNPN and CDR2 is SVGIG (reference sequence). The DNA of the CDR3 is TGTGCCTGGAACTCTGGGATCTCCTCCTACGAGCAGTACTTC. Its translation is CAWNSGISSYEQYF.

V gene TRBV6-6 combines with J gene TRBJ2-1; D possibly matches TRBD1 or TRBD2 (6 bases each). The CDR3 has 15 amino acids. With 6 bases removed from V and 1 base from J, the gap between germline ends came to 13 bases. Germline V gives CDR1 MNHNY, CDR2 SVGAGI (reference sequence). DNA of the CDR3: TGTGCCAGCAGCTTGGGGGGCGCATCCTACAATGAGCAGTTCTTC. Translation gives CASSLGGASYNEQFF.

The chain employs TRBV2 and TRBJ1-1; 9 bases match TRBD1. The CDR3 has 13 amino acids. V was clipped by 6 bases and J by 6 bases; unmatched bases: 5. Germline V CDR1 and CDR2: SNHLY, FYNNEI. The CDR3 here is CASSSRQGAEAFF. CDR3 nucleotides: TGTGCCAGCAGCTCAAGACAGGGGGCTGAAGCTTTCTTT.

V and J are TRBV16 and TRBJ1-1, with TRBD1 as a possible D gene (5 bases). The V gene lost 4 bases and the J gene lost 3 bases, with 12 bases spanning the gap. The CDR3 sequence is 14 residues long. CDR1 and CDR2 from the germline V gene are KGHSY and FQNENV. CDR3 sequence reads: CASSPRRGDTEAFF. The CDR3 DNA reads TGTGCCAGCAGCCCGAGACGGGGGGACACTGAAGCTTTCTTT.

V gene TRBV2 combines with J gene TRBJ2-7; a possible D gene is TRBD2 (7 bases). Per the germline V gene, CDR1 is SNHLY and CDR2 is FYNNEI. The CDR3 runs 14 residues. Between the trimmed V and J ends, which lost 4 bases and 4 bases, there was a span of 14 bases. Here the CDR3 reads CASSAEGGRYEQYF. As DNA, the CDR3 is TGTGCCAGCAGTGCCGAGGGGGGGCGGTACGAGCAGTACTTC.

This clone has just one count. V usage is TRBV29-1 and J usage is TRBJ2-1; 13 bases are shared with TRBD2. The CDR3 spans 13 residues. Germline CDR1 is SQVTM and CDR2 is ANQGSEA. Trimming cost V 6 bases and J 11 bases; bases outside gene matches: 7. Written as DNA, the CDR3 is TGCAGCGTGCGAGGACTAGCGGGAGCCCAGCAGTTCTTC. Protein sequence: CSVRGLAGAQQFF.

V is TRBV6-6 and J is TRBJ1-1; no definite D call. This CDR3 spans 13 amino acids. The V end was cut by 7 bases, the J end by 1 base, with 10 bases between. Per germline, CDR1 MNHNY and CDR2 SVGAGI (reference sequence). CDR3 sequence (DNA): TGTGCCAGCAACCGGGGTAAGAACACTGAAGCTTTCTTT. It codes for CASNRGKNTEAFF.

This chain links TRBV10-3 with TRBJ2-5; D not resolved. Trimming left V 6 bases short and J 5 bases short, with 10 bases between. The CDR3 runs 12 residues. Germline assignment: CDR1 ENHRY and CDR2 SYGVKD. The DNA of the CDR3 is TGTGCCATCAGCTGGACCCATGAGACCCAGTACTTC. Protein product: CAISWTHETQYF.

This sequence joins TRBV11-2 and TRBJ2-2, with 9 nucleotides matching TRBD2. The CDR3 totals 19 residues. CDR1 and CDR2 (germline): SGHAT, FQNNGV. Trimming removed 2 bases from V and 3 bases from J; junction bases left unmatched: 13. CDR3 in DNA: TGTGCCAGCAGCTTATCTATCTCGGGCGGGAGGGCCTACACCGGGGAGCTGTTTTTT. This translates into CASSLSISGGRAYTGELFF. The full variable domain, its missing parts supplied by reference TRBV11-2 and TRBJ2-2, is EAGVAQSPRYKIIEKRQSVAFWCNPISGHATLYWYQQILGQGPKLLIQFQNNGVVDDSQLPKDRFSAERLKGVDSTLKIQPAKLEDSAVYLCASSLSISGGRAYTGELFFGEGSRLTVL.

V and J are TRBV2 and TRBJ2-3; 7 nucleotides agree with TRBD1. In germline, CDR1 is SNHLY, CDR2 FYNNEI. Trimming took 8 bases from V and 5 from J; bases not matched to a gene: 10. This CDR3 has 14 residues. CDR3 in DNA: TGTGCCAGCGTGAGACCCGGGACAGAAGATACGCAGTATTTT. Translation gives CASVRPGTEDTQYF.

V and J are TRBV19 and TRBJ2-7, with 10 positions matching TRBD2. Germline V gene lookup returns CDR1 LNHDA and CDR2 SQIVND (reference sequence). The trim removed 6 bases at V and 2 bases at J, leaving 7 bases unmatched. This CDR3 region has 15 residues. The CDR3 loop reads CASSRTSGIAYEQYF. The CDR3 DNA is TGTGCCAGTAGCCGGACTAGCGGAATCGCCTACGAGCAGTACTTC.

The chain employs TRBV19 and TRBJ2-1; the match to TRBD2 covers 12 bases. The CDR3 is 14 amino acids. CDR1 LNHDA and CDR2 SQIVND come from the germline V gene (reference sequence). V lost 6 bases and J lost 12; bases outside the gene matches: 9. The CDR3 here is CASRPLAGGPGQFF. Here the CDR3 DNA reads TGTGCCAGTAGACCCCTAGCGGGAGGGCCGGGGCAGTTCTTC.

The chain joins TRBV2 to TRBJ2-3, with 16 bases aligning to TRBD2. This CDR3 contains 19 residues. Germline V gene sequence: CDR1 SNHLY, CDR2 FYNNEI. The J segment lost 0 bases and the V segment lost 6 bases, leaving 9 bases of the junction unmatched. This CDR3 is CASSLGLAGGPSSTDTQYF. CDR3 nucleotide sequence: TGTGCCAGCAGCCTGGGACTAGCGGGAGGGCCTTCTAGCACAGATACGCAGTATTTT.

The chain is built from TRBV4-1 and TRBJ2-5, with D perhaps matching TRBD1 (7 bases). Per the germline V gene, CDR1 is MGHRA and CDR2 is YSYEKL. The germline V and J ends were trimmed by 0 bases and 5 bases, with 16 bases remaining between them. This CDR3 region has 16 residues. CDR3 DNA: TGCGCCAGCAGCCAAGATCGGACAGGAGGGTGGGAGACCCAGTACTTC. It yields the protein CASSQDRTGGWETQYF.

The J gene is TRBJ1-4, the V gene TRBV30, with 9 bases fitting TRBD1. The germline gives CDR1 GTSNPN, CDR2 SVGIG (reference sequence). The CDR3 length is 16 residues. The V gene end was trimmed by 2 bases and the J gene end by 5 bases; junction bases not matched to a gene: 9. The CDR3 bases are TGTGCCTGGAGTCCAACCGGGACAGGGACAAATGAAAAACTGTTTTTT. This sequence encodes CAWSPTGTGTNEKLFF.

The CDR3, as DNA: TGTGCCAGCAGCTTAGGGGGCGGGAGGCACTCCTACGAGCAGTACTTC. Its translation: CASSLGGGRHSYEQYF. The chain links TRBV7-2 to TRBJ2-7, with 8 bases that match TRBD2. The V segment lost 1 base and the J segment 0 bases; nucleotides outside the gene matches: 5. This CDR3 has 16 amino acids. Looked up from germline, CDR1 is SGHTA and CDR2 is FQGNSA. The full variable domain, its missing parts supplied by reference TRBV7-2 and TRBJ2-7, is GAGVSQSPSNKVTEKGKDVELRCDPISGHTALYWYRQSLGQGLEFLIYFQGNSAPDKSGLPSDRFSAERTGGSVSTLTIQRTQQEDSAVYLCASSLGGGRHSYEQYFGPGTRLTVT.

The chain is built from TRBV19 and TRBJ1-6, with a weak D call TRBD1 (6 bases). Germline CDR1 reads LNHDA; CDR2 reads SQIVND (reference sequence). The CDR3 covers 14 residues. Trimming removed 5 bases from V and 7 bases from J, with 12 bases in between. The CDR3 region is CASSLRQENSPLHF. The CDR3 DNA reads TGTGCCAGTAGTCTAAGACAGGAGAATTCACCCCTCCACTTT.

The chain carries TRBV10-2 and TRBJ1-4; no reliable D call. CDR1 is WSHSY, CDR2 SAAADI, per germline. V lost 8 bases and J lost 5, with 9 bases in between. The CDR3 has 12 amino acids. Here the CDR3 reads CASLGSNEKLFF. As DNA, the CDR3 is TGCGCCAGCCTCGGCAGCAATGAAAAACTGTTTTTT.

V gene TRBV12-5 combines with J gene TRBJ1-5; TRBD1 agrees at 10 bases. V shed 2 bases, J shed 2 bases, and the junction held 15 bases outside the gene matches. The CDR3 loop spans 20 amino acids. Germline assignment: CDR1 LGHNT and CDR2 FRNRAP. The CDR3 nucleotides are TGTGCTAGTGGTTTGTCCGTAACCGGGACAGGGGAACTAGGCAATCAGCCCCAGCATTTT. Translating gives CASGLSVTGTGELGNQPQHF.